This T cell receptor beta chain was recovered during a study of identical twins. Findings and limits, study-wide: Part of the zero-insertion signal could reflect confounding by invariant MAIT and iNKT cells.

V was trimmed by 6 bases and J by 5 bases, leaving 16 bases between them. The CDR3 loop spans 14 amino acids. Per germline, CDR1 DFQATT and CDR2 SNEGSKA (reference sequence). Through template switching, a universal primer site was introduced, and the cDNA contained unique molecular identifiers. In TCRdb, the 5' RACE reads were re-called with MiXCR into one record per CDR3 protein. Of around 960,000 distinct CDR3 sequences listed, over 9% are singletons. There are many counts of this clonotype. Its antigen is still unknown. This same sample was also taken into another study, of yellow fever vaccine responses in identical twins.

This TCR derives from a woman aged 18-29 years in good health. The material sequenced was PBMCs. This chain uses TRBV20-1 with TRBJ1-4; D is uncertain. The CDR3 is CSATSSGTNEKLFF. The CDR3, as DNA: TGCAGTGCCACTAGTTCTGGTACCAATGAAAAACTGTTTTTT.